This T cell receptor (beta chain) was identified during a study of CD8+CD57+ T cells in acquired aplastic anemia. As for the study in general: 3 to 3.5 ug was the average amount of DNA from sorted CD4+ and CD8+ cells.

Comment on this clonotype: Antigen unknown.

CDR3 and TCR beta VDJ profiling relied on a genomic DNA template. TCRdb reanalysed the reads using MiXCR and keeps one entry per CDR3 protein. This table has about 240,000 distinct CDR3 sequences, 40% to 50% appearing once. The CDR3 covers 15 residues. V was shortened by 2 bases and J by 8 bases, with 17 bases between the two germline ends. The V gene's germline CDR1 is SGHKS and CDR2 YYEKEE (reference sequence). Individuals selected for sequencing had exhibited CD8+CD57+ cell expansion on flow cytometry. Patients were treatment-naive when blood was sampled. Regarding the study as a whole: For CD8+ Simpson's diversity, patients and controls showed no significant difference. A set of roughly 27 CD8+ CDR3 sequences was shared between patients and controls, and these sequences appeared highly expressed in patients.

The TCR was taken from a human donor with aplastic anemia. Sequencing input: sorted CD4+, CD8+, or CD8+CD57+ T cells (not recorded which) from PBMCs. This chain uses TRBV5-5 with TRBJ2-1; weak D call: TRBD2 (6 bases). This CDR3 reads CASSFYSGGLDEQFF. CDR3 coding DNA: TGTGCCAGCAGCTTTTACTCCGGGGGATTGGATGAGCAGTTCTTC.